The sequence of this TCR beta chain was determined in a study of CD8 T cells in Susac syndrome. An amount of RNA that ranged from about 0.45 to 1 ug was reverse transcribed with random hexamers. TCRdb passed the immunoSEQ multiplex PCR reads through MiXCR, listing each CDR3 protein once. The table includes 150,000 to 200,000 distinct CDR3 sequences, 85% to 95% detected once. V gave up 10 bases and J gave up 5 bases; unmatched junction bases: 6. The CDR3 totals 13 residues. Germline V gene lookup returns CDR1 ENHRY and CDR2 SYGVKD. V is TRBV10-3 and J is TRBJ2-2; 8 nucleotides agree with TRBD1. Sequenced: CD4+ T cells from PBMCs. The clonotype originates from a human donor in good health. The CDR3 DNA follows: TGTGCCACGACAGGGGCCACTACCGGGGAGCTGTTTTTT. As protein: CATTGATTGELFF.